In its sample, the clone carrying this T cell receptor (beta chain) was seen many times. TCRdb reprocessed the 5' RACE reads with MiXCR, giving one entry per CDR3 protein. This table holds about 890,000 distinct CDR3 sequences, 12% found once. The data were obtained in a study of identical twins. The data also belong to a second study, concerning yellow fever vaccine responses in identical twins. That source notes: Among the twins, the vaccine T cell response reportedly seemed partly convergent and partly personalized.

The TCR originated in a woman aged 18-35 years in good health. Sequencing input: PBMCs.

Here the CDR3 DNA reads TGTGCCAGCAGCCGTAGACTAGCGGGAGGCCACACCCGAGAGACCCAGTACTTC. It translates to CASSRRLAGGHTRETQYF. The chain links TRBV3-1 to TRBJ2-5; 13 nucleotides line up with TRBD2. V shed 4 bases and J 4 bases; nucleotides not matched to a gene: 12. The CDR3 totals 18 residues. The germline V gene has CDR1 LGHDT and CDR2 YNNKEL (reference sequence).